This T cell receptor (beta chain) was documented in a study of OX40 agonist ivuxolimab in advanced cancers. Study-level information: Ivuxolimab doses were 0.01, 0.1, 0.3, 1.5, 3 or 10 mg/kg every 2 weeks. The diagnoses of dose-escalation patients were hepatocellular carcinoma, melanoma, renal cell or head and neck cancer.

Method: immunoSEQ multiplex PCR; TCRdb's copy keeps in-frame clones and lacks some. The sample lists tens of thousands of clones; approximately 84% were seen once. Findings and limits, study-wide: Antigen specificity of clonally expanded peripheral T cells was not established. Clonal expansion by week 6 occurred in CD4+ and CD8+ blood T cells (at 0.1 to 3.0 mg/kg).

A few counts support this clone. What it binds is not known. Germline V gene lookup returns CDR1 SGHTA and CDR2 FQGNSA. The CDR3 extends over 15 amino acids. With 4 bases clipped from V and 4 bases from J, the junction kept 6 bases outside the gene matches. The sequence came from an adult with an advanced solid tumor such as melanoma, head and neck, liver or kidney cancer. The chain uses TRBV7-2 and TRBJ2-5; 10 bases map to TRBD1. The sequencing here drew on CD4+ or CD8+ T cells sorted from blood, taken in a trial of the OX40 agonist ivuxolimab. The CDR3 protein is CASSSRQGARETQYF. The CDR3 nucleotides read TGTGCCAGCAGCTCTCGACAGGGGGCTCGAGAGACCCAGTACTTC.